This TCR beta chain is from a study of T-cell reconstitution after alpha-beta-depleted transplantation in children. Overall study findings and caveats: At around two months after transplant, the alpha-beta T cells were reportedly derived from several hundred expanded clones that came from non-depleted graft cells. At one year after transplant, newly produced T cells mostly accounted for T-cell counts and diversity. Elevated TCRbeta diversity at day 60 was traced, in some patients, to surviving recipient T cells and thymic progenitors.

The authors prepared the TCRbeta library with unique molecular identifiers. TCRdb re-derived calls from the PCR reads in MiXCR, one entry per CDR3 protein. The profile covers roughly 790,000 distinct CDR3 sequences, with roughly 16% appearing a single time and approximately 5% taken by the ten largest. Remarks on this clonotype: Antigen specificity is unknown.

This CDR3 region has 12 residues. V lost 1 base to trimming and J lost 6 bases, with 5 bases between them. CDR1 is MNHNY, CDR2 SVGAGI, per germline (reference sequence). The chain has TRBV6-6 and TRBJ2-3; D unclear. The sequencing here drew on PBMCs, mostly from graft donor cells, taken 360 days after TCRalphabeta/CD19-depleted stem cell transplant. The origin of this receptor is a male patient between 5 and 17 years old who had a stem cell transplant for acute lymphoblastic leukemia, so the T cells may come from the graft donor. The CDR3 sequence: CASSYLKDTQYF. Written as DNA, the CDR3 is TGTGCCAGCAGTTACTTGAAGGATACGCAGTATTTT.